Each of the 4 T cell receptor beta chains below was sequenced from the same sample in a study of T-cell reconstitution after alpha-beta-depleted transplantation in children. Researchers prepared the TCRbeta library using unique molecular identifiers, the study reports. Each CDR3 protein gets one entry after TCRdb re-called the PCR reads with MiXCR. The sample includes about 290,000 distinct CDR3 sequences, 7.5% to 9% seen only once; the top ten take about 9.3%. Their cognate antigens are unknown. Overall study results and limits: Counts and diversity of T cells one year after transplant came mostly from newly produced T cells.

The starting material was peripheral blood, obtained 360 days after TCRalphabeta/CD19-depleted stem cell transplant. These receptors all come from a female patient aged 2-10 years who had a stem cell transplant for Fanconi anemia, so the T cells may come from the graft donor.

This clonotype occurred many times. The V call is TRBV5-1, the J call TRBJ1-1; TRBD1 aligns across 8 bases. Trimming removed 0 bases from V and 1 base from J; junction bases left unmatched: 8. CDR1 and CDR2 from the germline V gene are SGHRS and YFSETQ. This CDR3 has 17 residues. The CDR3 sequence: CASSLGTGRGRNTEAFF. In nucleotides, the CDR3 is TGCGCCAGCAGCTTGGGGACAGGGCGTGGGAGGAACACTGAAGCTTTCTTT.

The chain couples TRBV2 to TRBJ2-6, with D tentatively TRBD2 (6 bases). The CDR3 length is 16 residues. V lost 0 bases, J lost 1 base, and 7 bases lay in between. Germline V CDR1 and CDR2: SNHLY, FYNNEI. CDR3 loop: CASSEAGGSGANVLTF. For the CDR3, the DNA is TGTGCCAGCAGTGAAGCGGGAGGATCTGGGGCCAACGTCCTGACTTTC.

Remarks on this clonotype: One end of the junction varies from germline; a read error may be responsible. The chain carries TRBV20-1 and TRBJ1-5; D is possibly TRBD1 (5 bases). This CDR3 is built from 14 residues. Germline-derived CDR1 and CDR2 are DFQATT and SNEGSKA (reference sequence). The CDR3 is CSTRVLQGNQPQHF. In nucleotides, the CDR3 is TGCAGTACTAGAGTCTTACAGGGCAATCAGCCCCAGCATTTT.

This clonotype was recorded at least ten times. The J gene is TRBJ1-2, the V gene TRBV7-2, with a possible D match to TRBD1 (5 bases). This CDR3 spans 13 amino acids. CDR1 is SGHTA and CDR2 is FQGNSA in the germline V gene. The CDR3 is CASAGGINYGYTF. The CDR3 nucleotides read TGTGCTTCGGCTGGGGGTATTAACTATGGCTACACCTTC.